Listed below are T cell receptor beta chains from one sample, sequenced in a study of blood T cell repertoires in COVID-19. Clones were sequenced by immunoSEQ multiplex PCR, and TCRdb holds only the in-frame ones, with some missing. In the table there are under 150,000 clones, approximately 84% of which are singletons. Sequences were obtained from peripheral blood. The receptors were gathered from a man between 65 and 79 years old with acute or convalescent COVID-19. Both conserved end residues are part of each CDR3. D genes are given only for firm matches. Only some rows state a clone size, as once, few, many or a class for expanded clones.

J: TRBJ1-3; V: TRBV11-2; size: NA; D: NA; DNA: TGTGCCAGCAGCTTATACTCTGGAAACACCATATATTTT; CDR3: CASSLYSGNTIYF
J: TRBJ2-7; V: TRBV28; size: NA; D: NA; DNA: TGTGCCAGCACCACCAGTGAACCCTACGAGCAGTACTTC; CDR3: CASTTSEPYEQYF
J: TRBJ1-2; V: TRBV13; size: NA; D: NA; DNA: TGTGCCAGCACACGTGGGATCAGGGATAACTATGGCTACACCTTC; CDR3: CASTRGIRDNYGYTF
J: TRBJ2-6; V: TRBV21-1; size: NA; D: NA; DNA: NA; CDR3: CASSKVGQGSGANVLTF
J: TRBJ1-5; V: TRBV30; size: NA; D: TRBD1; DNA: TGTGCCTGGAGTGGTCCAACCGGGACAGGGGGGCGCAATCAGCCCCAGCATTTT; CDR3: CAWSGPTGTGGRNQPQHF
J: TRBJ2-5; V: TRBV12-5; size: once; D: TRBD2; DNA: TGTGCTAGTGGTTCACCGATAGCGGGGGTACAAGAGACCCAGTACTTC; CDR3: CASGSPIAGVQETQYF
J: TRBJ1-3; V: TRBV5-1; size: NA; D: NA; DNA: TGCGCCAGCAGGGACAGCACTGGAAACACCATATATTTT; CDR3: CASRDSTGNTIYF
J: TRBJ1-1; V: TRBV9; size: NA; D: NA; DNA: TGTGCCAGCAGCCCCCGGATGGCGGCGACTGAAGCTTTCTTT; CDR3: CASSPRMAATEAFF
J: TRBJ1-1; V: TRBV9; size: NA; D: NA; DNA: TGTGCCAGCAGCCCCCAAACCGGGGAAGTGTTCTTT; CDR3: CASSPQTGEVFF
J: TRBJ2-3; V: TRBV3-1/TRBV3-2; size: NA; D: TRBD2; DNA: TGTGCCAGCAGCATTAGCGGGGGGGGGCCAGATACGCAGTATTTT; CDR3: CASSISGGGPDTQYF
J: TRBJ1-1; V: TRBV7-2; size: NA; D: NA; DNA: TGTGCCAGCAGCCAGGACAGGAACACTGAAGCTTTCTTT; CDR3: CASSQDRNTEAFF
J: TRBJ1-4; V: TRBV27; size: NA; D: TRBD1; DNA: TGTGCCAGCAGTCCGCTGCTCCGGGACAGAGGAAAACTGTTTTTT; CDR3: CASSPLLRDRGKLFF
J: TRBJ1-6; V: TRBV6-2/TRBV6-3; size: once; D: TRBD1; DNA: TGTGCCAGCAGCATGACAGGGGCTAGCTCACCCCTCCACTTT; CDR3: CASSMTGASSPLHF
J: TRBJ1-1; V: TRBV15; size: NA; D: NA; DNA: TGTGCCACCAGCCCGGGGATTGTCACTGAAGCTTTCTTT; CDR3: CATSPGIVTEAFF
J: TRBJ2-7; V: TRBV6-1; size: NA; D: TRBD1; DNA: TGTGCCAGCAGTGAAGCGCGGGGACAGGGACGCTTTCAGTACTTC; CDR3: CASSEARGQGRFQYF
J: TRBJ1-2; V: TRBV2; size: once; D: NA; DNA: TGTGCCGGAGGTAGAGTGGAGAACTATGGCTACACCTTC; CDR3: CAGGRVENYGYTF
J: TRBJ1-1; V: TRBV7-9; size: NA; D: NA; DNA: TGTGCCAGCAGCGCCGAGGGAGGAACTGAAGCTTTCTTT; CDR3: CASSAEGGTEAFF
J: TRBJ2-4; V: TRBV28; size: NA; D: TRBD1; DNA: TGTGCCAGCAGCCCCGACAGGGGGGGAGGCATTCAGTACTTC; CDR3: CASSPDRGGGIQYF
J: TRBJ1-2; V: TRBV2; size: NA; D: TRBD1; DNA: TGTGCCAGCAGTGGTCGGGACAGGGGGAGGGATGGCTACACCTTC; CDR3: CASSGRDRGRDGYTF
J: TRBJ2-7; V: TRBV28; size: NA; D: NA; DNA: TGTGCCAGCGTACAGGGCGCCTACGAGCAGTACTTC; CDR3: CASVQGAYEQYF
J: TRBJ2-5; V: TRBV5-4; size: NA; D: TRBD1; DNA: TGTGCCAGCAGCTCCCTAGGGACAGGGAGTAAAGAGACCCAGTACTTC; CDR3: CASSSLGTGSKETQYF
J: TRBJ1-2; V: TRBV5-4; size: NA; D: NA; DNA: TGTGCCAGCAGCTTGAGGCGGGTCTATGGCTACACCTTC; CDR3: CASSLRRVYGYTF
J: TRBJ1-2; V: TRBV5-1; size: NA; D: TRBD1; DNA: TGCGCCAGCAGCACCGGACAGGGGAGACCTAGAGACTACACCTTC; CDR3: CASSTGQGRPRDYTF
J: TRBJ1-2; V: TRBV18; size: NA; D: NA; DNA: TGTGCCAGCTCACCTGGAGTAATAGCTAACTATGGCTACACCTTC; CDR3: CASSPGVIANYGYTF
J: TRBJ1-6; V: TRBV5-4; size: NA; D: TRBD1; DNA: TGTGCCAGCAGTACCGGGACAGGGGGCGCTGATTCACCCCTCCACTTT; CDR3: CASSTGTGGADSPLHF
J: TRBJ1-2; V: TRBV19; size: NA; D: TRBD1; DNA: TGTGCCAGCTCCCAGGGGGCCGACTATGGCTACACCTTC; CDR3: CASSQGADYGYTF
J: TRBJ1-1; V: TRBV11-2; size: NA; D: NA; DNA: TGTGCCAGCAGCTCAGGGGTCAGTCGAATGAACACTGAAGCTTTCTTT; CDR3: CASSSGVSRMNTEAFF
J: TRBJ2-6; V: TRBV9; size: NA; D: NA; DNA: TGTGCCAGCAGCGTAGGAGGTGGCGGGGCCAACGTCCTGACTTTC; CDR3: CASSVGGGGANVLTF
J: TRBJ1-4; V: TRBV27; size: NA; D: TRBD1; DNA: TGTGCCAGCAGTACGAACGCACAGGGGAAAAGGGAAAAACTGTTTTTT; CDR3: CASSTNAQGKREKLFF
J: TRBJ2-6; V: TRBV6-1; size: once; D: NA; DNA: TGTGCCAGCAGCGAAAGTCTTCAGGCCTCTGGGGCCAACGTCCTGACTTTC; CDR3: CASSESLQASGANVLTF
J: TRBJ1-5; V: TRBV6-6; size: NA; D: NA; DNA: TGTGCCAGCAGTTACTCGGGGATCGAGGGTCAGCCCCAGCATTTT; CDR3: CASSYSGIEGQPQHF
J: TRBJ2-1; V: TRBV3-1/TRBV3-2; size: NA; D: TRBD2; DNA: TGTGCCAGCAGCCAAGATGGGCTAGCGGGGGTTGATGAGCAGTTCTTC; CDR3: CASSQDGLAGVDEQFF
J: TRBJ2-3; V: TRBV3-1/TRBV3-2; size: once; D: TRBD1; DNA: TGTGCCAGCAGCTCCACAGGGGGAGGCACAGATACGCAGTATTTT; CDR3: CASSSTGGGTDTQYF
J: TRBJ2-3; V: TRBV5-1; size: NA; D: NA; DNA: TGCGCCAGCACCGTTGACACCTCCACAGATACGCAGTATTTT; CDR3: CASTVDTSTDTQYF
J: TRBJ2-2; V: TRBV10-2; size: NA; D: NA; DNA: TGCGCCAGCAGTGAGTCGGGCTCTAGCCGCCCCGGGGAGCTGTTTTTT; CDR3: CASSESGSSRPGELFF
J: TRBJ2-5; V: TRBV4-1; size: NA; D: TRBD1; DNA: TGCGCCAGCAGCCATTCGGGACAGGGTGGAGAGACCCAGTACTTC; CDR3: CASSHSGQGGETQYF
J: TRBJ1-2; V: TRBV7-2; size: NA; D: NA; DNA: TGTGCCAGCAGCACAGATGTGGTCTATGGCTACACCTTC; CDR3: CASSTDVVYGYTF
J: TRBJ1-3; V: TRBV2; size: NA; D: NA; DNA: TGTGCCAGCAGTCCTCGACAGGCTGGAAACACCATATATTTT; CDR3: CASSPRQAGNTIYF
J: TRBJ2-5; V: TRBV5-1; size: few; D: NA; DNA: TGCGCCAGCAGCTATCGCGGGGTTGAGACCCAGTACTTC; CDR3: CASSYRGVETQYF
J: TRBJ2-2; V: TRBV19; size: NA; D: TRBD2; DNA: TGTGCCAGTAGAGGCGGGGGGGCGAACACCGGGGAGCTGTTTTTT; CDR3: CASRGGGANTGELFF
J: TRBJ2-7; V: TRBV6-5; size: NA; D: TRBD1; DNA: TGTGCCAGCAGTCCTATTCCGGGACAGGGGCACGAGCAGTACTTC; CDR3: CASSPIPGQGHEQYF
J: TRBJ1-1; V: TRBV6-5; size: once; D: NA; DNA: TGTGCCAGCAGGCAGTTACAGGTGGGGTACACTGAAGCTTTCTTT; CDR3: CASRQLQVGYTEAFF
J: TRBJ2-5; V: TRBV27; size: NA; D: NA; DNA: TGTGCCAGCAGTTTAGGGGCTAACCAAGAGACCCAGTACTTC; CDR3: CASSLGANQETQYF
J: TRBJ2-1; V: TRBV24-1; size: NA; D: NA; DNA: TGTGCCACCAGTGTTGAGGGCAGTGTGGGCAATGAGCAGTTCTTC; CDR3: CATSVEGSVGNEQFF
J: TRBJ2-7; V: TRBV7-2; size: NA; D: TRBD1; DNA: TGTGCCAGCAGCCTATCCAGGGGGTGGGAGCAGTACTTC; CDR3: CASSLSRGWEQYF